This paragraph covers one T cell receptor (beta chain) sequence. What this receptor recognizes is not known. No qualities accompany the bases; no much larger clone lies one base away. From cysteine to phenylalanine, the CDR3 is 15 amino acids long. Only CDR3 DNA remains: 45 bases, in frame from the first base. V and J lose 4 bases and 0 bases, and a span of 12 bases separates them. CDR1 and CDR2 were assigned from the germline V gene as MGHDK and SYGVNS. The data were obtained in a study of vaccination and CD4 T cells after COVID-19 (dated by TCRdb to between 2021 and 2024). With regard to the full study: Convalescent patients had a positive SARS-CoV-2 result on nasal swab PCR, and of these patients, several had mild disease and one had severe disease. The convalescent cohort included six males and four females, with two Hispanic individuals, seven Caucasians, two Asians and one multiracial person. Each participant got two doses of either the Pfizer-BioNTech BNT162b2 vaccine (n=8) or the Moderna mRNA-1273 vaccine (n=2). Post-COVID blood samples were collected from convalescent patients a median of approximately 100 days after diagnosis, with a range of about 35 to 161 days. Post-vaccine blood samples were obtained a median of about 77 days after the second vaccine dose, with a range of roughly 13 to 250 days. A few convalescent patients gave samples both early after vaccination (day 14) and late after vaccination (days 161 to 241). For stimulating the cultures, overlapping spike peptide pools were used, derived from SARS-CoV-2 as well as from the common cold coronaviruses HCoV-NL63, HCoV-OC43 and HCoV-229E. Control cultures received a CEFX viral epitope pool as the positive control, an HIV-1 Nef peptide pool as the negative control, or no peptide. In ten to eleven COVID-19 convalescent patients and 4 infection-naive healthy vaccine recipients, the spike-specific CD4+ TCR repertoire before mRNA vaccination was compared with the repertoire after mRNA vaccination.

The label giving this sample's time point can be read as: late sampling 161 to 241 days after vaccination in three convalescent patients. The treatment or condition label corresponds to: 10-day PBMC culture with coronavirus spike peptide pools or control peptides (ViraFEST assay). The ViraFEST assay, used in the study, expanded antigen-specific T cells with peptide pools and then identified the expanded clonotypes through TCR sequencing. The convalescent patients' positive SARS-CoV-2 PCR tests were from March to December 2020, which was before the Alpha, Beta and Delta variants emerged in the United States. Each well held 1.5 million to 2.5 million PBMCs cultured with roughly 10 ug/ml peptide pools in IMDM containing around 5% human AB serum and approximately 10 IU/ml IL-2. On days 3 and 7, half of the culture medium was replaced with fresh IL-2-containing medium. After about 11 days of culture, CD4+ T cells were isolated by negative selection using the EasySep CD4+ T cell isolation kit. Ficoll-Paque Plus gradient centrifugation was used to isolate PBMCs from whole blood, and the isolated PBMCs were then either used fresh or cryopreserved at -140C. Culture conditions were generally each tested in triplicate wells.

Library preparation was by PCR. TCR sequencing of DNA from cultured CD4+ T cells used the Oncomine TCR Beta short-read assay at the Johns Hopkins FTIC core. The QIAamp micro DNA kit was used to extract genomic DNA from the cultured CD4+ T cells. Oncomine TCR Beta libraries from cultured CD4+ T cells were pooled with unique dual indexes and sequenced on an Illumina iSeq 100. The study's own analysis went as follows. Non-productive sequences were removed, and CDR3s not starting with C, not ending with F or W, or shorter than 7 amino acids were discarded. Antigen-specific clonotypes were identified with the MANAFEST web application by comparing peptide-stimulated wells with reference and other culture wells. To be called positive, a clone needed an FDR below 0.05, an odds ratio above 5, and a productive frequency above 0.1% in at least two of three replicate wells. A clonotype counted as cross-reactive if it showed significant expansion both in the SARS-CoV-2 spike wells and in at least one common cold coronavirus spike condition. Using R version 3.6.1, CDR3 homology was evaluated through Levenshtein distances (stringdist) along with unrooted phylogenetic trees (ape). TCRdb reran the public reads through fastp at Q25 and MiXCR, keeping productive beta chains. Rows merge per CDR3 protein into single entries with the most common DNA and genes. These V and J calls are TCRdb output, not the study's own analysis. This sample is represented by about 30,000 distinct CDR3 sequences; 35% to 40% of them were singletons. The leading ten clones occupy 3% to 4% of the sample.

What the authors observed across the whole study: In convalescent patients, nearly all vaccine-specific clones (304 of 307) were found to be mono-reactive for SARS-CoV-2 spike rather than cross-reactive with common cold coronaviruses. In convalescent patients, a median about 86% of post-vaccine SARS-CoV-2-reactive clones were detected only after vaccination, suggesting vaccine-specific priming. The study included relatively few convalescent patients and did not analyze early timepoints after natural infection. The median count of SARS-CoV-2-reactive clonotypes went up from under 25 after infection to 38 after vaccination, although the change was not significant.

The sequence derives from a human donor who had recovered from COVID-19. The rearrangement combines TRBV25-1 with TRBJ2-5, with TRBD1 perhaps the D gene, on 5 matching bases. The starting material was CD4+ T cells from blood, cultured in vitro, obtained about 7 months after SARS-CoV-2 vaccination. In nucleotides, the sequence is TGTGCCAGCAGTGCGCAGGGTTGGTACCAAGAGACCCAGTACTTC. It translates to CASSAQGWYQETQYF. Beyond the CDR3, the reference TRBV25-1 and TRBJ2-5 genes provide the residues; the full variable domain reads: EADIYQTPRYLVIGTGKKITLECSQTMGHDKMYWYQQDPGMELHLIHYSYGVNSTEKGDLSSESTVSRIRTEHFPLTLESARPSHTSQYLCASSAQGWYQETQYFGPGTRLLVL.